The clone carrying this T cell receptor beta chain has at least ten counts. The data originate from a study of low-dose radiotherapy and immunotherapy resistance in tumors. In the study overall: A total of 6.5 Gy was given to Cohort 1 as 0.5 Gy per fraction every 2 weeks. Administration of intravenous cyclophosphamide at 200 mg/m2 took place every two weeks, one day before radiation and immunotherapy.

TRAV and TRBV primers primed cDNA for both TCRalpha and TCRbeta. With a constant-region primer and a V-primer adapter, TCRs were subjected to around 18 PCR cycles of amplification. TCRdb reprocessed the reads with MiXCR, giving one entry per CDR3 protein. Seen here are 95,000 to 100,000 distinct CDR3 sequences, less than 25% observed once, and the top ten hold 4.1%. Time point: after trial treatment. The treatment is: LDRT plus nivolumab, ipilimumab, low-dose cyclophosphamide and aspirin (RACIN trial). Tumors of eligible patients were advanced, solid and lacking tumor-infiltrating lymphocytes. CDR3 length: 12 amino acids. Trimming removed 6 bases from V and 8 bases from J, with 13 bases in between.

This chain uses TRBV12-3 or TRBV12-4 with TRBJ1-2, with unresolved D. The source is a male donor with prostate cancer. The source was PBMCs, collected after low-dose radiotherapy plus immunotherapy. The chain's CDR3 is CASSTLGRGYTF. In DNA form, the CDR3 reads TGTGCCAGCAGCACATTAGGGCGAGGCTACACCTTC.